What follows are 6 T cell receptor beta chains derived from one specimen sequenced in a study of naive and memory T cell subsets. Adult healthy volunteers gave 2.5 ml peripheral blood for whole-blood RNA. For blood and skin samples, reverse transcription used TCR alpha and beta constant primers. One entry per CDR3 protein results from TCRdb running MiXCR on the 5' RACE reads. This sample carries 20,000 to 25,000 distinct CDR3 sequences, about 4% of them seen once, and the ten largest clones take roughly 8%. These receptors came from a male donor in good health.

The sample holds many counts of this clonotype. This chain connects TRBV11-2 to TRBJ1-2; 7 bases agree with TRBD1. CDR1 SGHAT and CDR2 FQNNGV come from the germline V gene. CDR3 length equals 13 residues. With 5 bases clipped from V and 2 bases from J, the junction kept 2 bases outside the gene matches. The CDR3 loop is CASSRGQNYGYTF. The CDR3 DNA reads TGTGCCAGCAGCCGGGGACAGAACTATGGCTACACCTTC. The whole variable domain, remainder taken from reference TRBV11-2 and TRBJ1-2, is EAGVAQSPRYKIIEKRQSVAFWCNPISGHATLYWYQQILGQGPKLLIQFQNNGVVDDSQLPKDRFSAERLKGVDSTLKIQPAKLEDSAVYLCASSRGQNYGYTFGSGTRLTVV.

This clonotype was observed at least ten times. The chain is built from TRBV6-5 and TRBJ1-1; TRBD1 is a possible D gene (5 bases). Trimming stripped 0 bases from V and 3 bases from J, with 11 bases between. Germline lookup yields CDR1 MNHEY and CDR2 SVGAGI. The CDR3 totals 15 residues. The CDR3 loop reads CASSYSRGLDTEAFF. Written as DNA, the CDR3 is TGTGCCAGCAGTTACTCGAGGGGTTTGGACACTGAAGCTTTCTTT.

This clonotype is deemed medium-sized (0.01 to 0.1%). This rearrangement joins TRBV29-1 to TRBJ2-1, with D tentatively TRBD2 (5 bases). Deletions cut 3 bases from V and 7 bases from J, with 16 bases between. Germline lookup yields CDR1 SQVTM and CDR2 ANQGSEA. The CDR3 extends over 14 amino acids. CDR3 nucleotides: TGCAGCGTTGATGGTGCCGGAGGCTGGAATGAGCAGTTCTTC. Its protein product is CSVDGAGGWNEQFF.

There are many counts of this clonotype. The rearrangement links TRBV6-1 to TRBJ2-7, with D perhaps matching TRBD2 (5 bases). Trimming pared 6 bases from V and 3 bases from J, leaving 9 bases between. The germline gives CDR1 MNHNS, CDR2 SASEGT. The CDR3 is 12 amino acids. Here the CDR3 reads CASRPGLYEQYF. CDR3 nucleotides: TGTGCCAGCAGGCCAGGACTCTACGAGCAGTACTTC.

The table lists this clonotype with many counts. The chain joins TRBV10-3 to TRBJ2-5, with D perhaps TRBD2 (6 bases). Germline V lookup: CDR1 ENHRY, CDR2 SYGVKD. This CDR3 comprises 14 residues. Trimming removed 2 bases from V and 7 bases from J, with 14 bases in between. The DNA of the CDR3 is TGTGCCATCAGTGAGGGGACTGGGGCAGGGACCCAGTACTTC. Residues: CAISEGTGAGTQYF.

This clonotype was counted ten times or more. The chain combines TRBV12-3 or TRBV12-4 with TRBJ2-3; perhaps D is TRBD1 or TRBD2 (5 bases each). Trimming shortened V by 6 bases and J by 14 bases, and 18 bases separated the two germline ends. CDR3 size: 12 residues. DNA for the CDR3: TGTGCCAGCAGCATGGGACCCTCTATTGGGTATTTT. Its translation: CASSMGPSIGYF.